A selection of T cell receptor beta chains follows, all from one sample in a study of blood T cells in healthy people across ages. TCRdb fed the 5' RACE reads into MiXCR, producing one record per CDR3 protein. The sample comprises 1 million or so distinct CDR3 sequences, roughly 24% of which are singletons, and 0.65% to 0.75% rests with the top ten. The same sample was also studied in work on T cells of mothers and their children.

The sequenced material came from blood. All receptors come from a girl aged 2 to 9 in good health. CDR3s include the opening cysteine and the closing phenylalanine or tryptophan. The D gene is left open where the match is weak. Not all rows give a size; the values are once, few, many and, for expanded clones, a class.

length	J	V	D	size	DNA	CDR3
15	TRBJ1-6	TRBV12-3/TRBV12-4	TRBD1	-	TGTGCCAGCAGGTGGGACAGGGGGAAAAATTCACCCCTCCACTTT	CASRWDRGKNSPLHF
16	TRBJ2-2	TRBV13	TRBD1	few	TGTGCCAGCAGCTATATCGGGACAGGGGACGTCGGGGAGCTGTTTTTT	CASSYIGTGDVGELFF
12	TRBJ1-5	TRBV20-1	-	-	TGCAGTGCTGGGTCTGGCAATCAGCCCCAGCATTTT	CSAGSGNQPQHF
15	TRBJ1-2	TRBV3-1	-	few	TGTGCCAGCAGCTTCATTCGGGACACAGTCTATGGCTACACCTTC	CASSFIRDTVYGYTF
13	TRBJ2-3	TRBV20-1	-	-	TGCAGTGCAACAGGGTTAAGCACAGATACGCAGTATTTT	CSATGLSTDTQYF
16	TRBJ2-3	TRBV4-3	-	few	TGCGCCAGCAGCCAAGACGGGATTGGGGGGACAGATACGCAGTATTTT	CASSQDGIGGTDTQYF
15	TRBJ2-3	TRBV9	TRBD2	-	TGTGCCAGCAGCCAGAGCGGGGGGGCGTCAGATACGCAGTATTTT	CASSQSGGASDTQYF
15	TRBJ2-7	TRBV7-9	-	-	TGTGCCAGCAGCCCCCAGGACTACCTCTCCTACGAGCAGTACTTC	CASSPQDYLSYEQYF
12	TRBJ1-1	TRBV29-1	-	-	TGCAGCACCAAGACAGGGAACACTGAAGCTTTCTTT	CSTKTGNTEAFF
16	TRBJ2-4	TRBV12-3/TRBV12-4	-	-	TGTGCCAGCAGTTTAGCTGGGTTTTCGGCCAAAAACATTCAGTACTTC	CASSLAGFSAKNIQYF
13	TRBJ1-1	TRBV7-2	-	-	TGTGCCAGCAGCTTAGTAGCCCCCCCCGGAGCTTTCTTT	CASSLVAPPGAFF
16	TRBJ2-2	TRBV5-1	-	few	TGCGCCAGCAGCTTCGCCGATTTGTTTTCCGCCGGGGAGCTGTTTTTT	CASSFADLFSAGELFF
17	TRBJ2-5	TRBV29-1	TRBD1	-	TGCAGCGCCTTCCCGAGACAGGACAGGGGGGACCAAGAGACCCAGTACTTC	CSAFPRQDRGDQETQYF
15	TRBJ2-4	TRBV28	TRBD2	-	TGTGCCAGCAGCCATTCGGGAGGGGAGAAAAACATTCAGTACTTC	CASSHSGGEKNIQYF
13	TRBJ2-1	TRBV5-1	-	-	TGCGCCAGCAGCTTGGGCGAGATCAATGAGCAGTTCTTC	CASSLGEINEQFF
16	TRBJ2-3	TRBV4-3	TRBD2	-	TGCGCCAGCAGCCCCGGAGCGGGACTTGGCACAGATACGCAGTATTTT	CASSPGAGLGTDTQYF
13	TRBJ1-1	TRBV7-9	-	-	TGTGCCAGCAGTCTCCGGGAGGACACTGAAGCTTTCTTT	CASSLREDTEAFF
13	TRBJ2-7	TRBV9	TRBD2	few	TGTGCCAGCAGTATAGCGGGGGGTGGCGAGCAGTACTTC	CASSIAGGGEQYF
16	TRBJ2-5	TRBV5-1	-	few	TGCGCCAGCAGCTTGATTGAGCAGATGTACCAAGAGACCCAGTACTTC	CASSLIEQMYQETQYF
15	TRBJ1-1	TRBV6-5	TRBD1	once	TGTGCCAGCAGTTTACTAAGACAGGGTGACACTGAAGCTTTCTTT	CASSLLRQGDTEAFF
15	TRBJ1-4	TRBV7-9	-	few	TGTGCCAGCAGCCGAACAGGGTTCGCTAATGAAAAACTGTTTTTT	CASSRTGFANEKLFF
13	TRBJ1-4	TRBV28	-	few	TGTGCCAGCACCGTCAGCATTAATGAAAAACTGTTTTTT	CASTVSINEKLFF
18	TRBJ2-3	TRBV6-2/TRBV6-3	TRBD2	-	TGTGCCAGCAGCAACCCGAATAATTTGCGGGGGGGCACAGATACGCAGTATTTT	CASSNPNNLRGGTDTQYF
16	TRBJ2-1	TRBV20-1	TRBD2	-	TGCAGTGCTAGAGATGACGGACTAGCGAGCTACAATGAGCAGTTCTTC	CSARDDGLASYNEQFF
13	TRBJ1-2	TRBV12-3/TRBV12-4	-	-	TGTGCCAGCAGTCCAGGGATCAGCTATGGCTACACCTTC	CASSPGISYGYTF